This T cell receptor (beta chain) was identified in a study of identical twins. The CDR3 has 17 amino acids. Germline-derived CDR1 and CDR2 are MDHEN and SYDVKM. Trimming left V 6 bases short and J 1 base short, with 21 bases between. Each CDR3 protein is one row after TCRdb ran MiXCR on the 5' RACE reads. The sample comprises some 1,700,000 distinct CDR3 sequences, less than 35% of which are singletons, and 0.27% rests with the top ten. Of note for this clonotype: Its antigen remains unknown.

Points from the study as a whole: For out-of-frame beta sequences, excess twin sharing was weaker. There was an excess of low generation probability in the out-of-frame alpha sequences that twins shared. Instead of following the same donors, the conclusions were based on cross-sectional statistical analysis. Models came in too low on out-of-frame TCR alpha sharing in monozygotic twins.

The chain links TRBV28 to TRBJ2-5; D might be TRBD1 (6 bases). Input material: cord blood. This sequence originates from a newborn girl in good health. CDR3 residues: CASRASSFGTFQETQYF. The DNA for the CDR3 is TGTGCCAGCAGAGCCAGCAGTTTCGGGACATTCCAAGAGACCCAGTACTTC.